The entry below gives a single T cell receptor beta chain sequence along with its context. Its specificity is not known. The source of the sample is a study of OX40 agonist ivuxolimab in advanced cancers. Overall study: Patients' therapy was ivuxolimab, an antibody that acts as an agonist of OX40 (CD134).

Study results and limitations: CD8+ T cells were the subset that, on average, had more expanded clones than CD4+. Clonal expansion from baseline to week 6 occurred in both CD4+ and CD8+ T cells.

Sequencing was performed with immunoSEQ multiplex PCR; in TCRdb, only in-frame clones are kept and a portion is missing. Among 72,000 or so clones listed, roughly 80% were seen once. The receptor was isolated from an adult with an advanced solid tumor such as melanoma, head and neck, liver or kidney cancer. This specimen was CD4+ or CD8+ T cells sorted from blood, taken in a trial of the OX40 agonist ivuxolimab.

This CDR3 is CATAPTGTPEQFF. CDR3 nucleotides: TGTGCCACCGCACCCACGGGGACCCCTGAGCAGTTCTTC. This sequence joins TRBV10-3 and TRBJ2-1; tentatively, D is TRBD1 or TRBD2 (5 bases each). The germline V and J ends were trimmed by 10 bases and 9 bases, with 19 bases remaining between them. The CDR3 is 13 amino acids. In germline, CDR1 is ENHRY, CDR2 SYGVKD.